This TCR beta chain was recorded in a study of blood T cell repertoires in COVID-19. CDR3 length: 17 residues. Germline-derived CDR1 and CDR2 are MDHEN and SYDVKM. J gave up 0 bases and V 6 bases, and 6 bases lay outside the gene matches. Some clones are missing from TCRdb's copy, which holds only in-frame ones; the method was immunoSEQ multiplex PCR. Of 170,000 or so clones detected, approximately 88% appear once; the ten largest clones hold less than 3.5%. This TCR was sampled from an older woman with acute or convalescent COVID-19. This chain joins TRBV28 and TRBJ2-2, with TRBD2 matching 11 bases. Sequenced material: peripheral blood. CDR3 sequence: CASRALSGGANTGELFF. In DNA, the CDR3 is TGTGCCAGCAGGGCTCTTAGCGGGGGGGCGAACACCGGGGAGCTGTTTTTT.